The source of this T cell receptor beta chain is a study of Ad26.COV2.S vaccination and SARS-CoV-2 variants. Looking at the study overall: Once, or twice with 56 days between doses, Ad26.COV2.S was given intramuscularly.

Treatment specified: approximately 18 received Ad26.COV2.S at low or high dose, single or two shots; about 5 received placebo; per-sample allocation not given. Material that was analyzed had been drawn on day 63 after the first vaccine or placebo injection. Germline loops: CDR1 LGHNA, CDR2 YNFKEQ. The CDR3 has 17 amino acids. Trimming pared 0 bases from V and 3 bases from J, leaving 15 bases between. Sequenced by immunoSEQ multiplex PCR; TCRdb stores in-frame clones only, minus some. Here the sample spans approximately 410,000 clones, around nine tenths being singletons. Sequencing was performed on peripheral blood, taken in a trial of Ad26.COV2.S vaccine versus placebo. This clonotype was sampled from a person aged 18 to 59 who received the Ad26.COV2.S COVID-19 vaccine or a placebo. The V call is TRBV4-2, the J call TRBJ1-5, with D possibly being TRBD1 (5 bases). CDR3 DNA sequence: TGTGCCAGCAGCCAAGATCTTTCCCAGGGACCCAATCAGCCCCAGCATTTT. It encodes CASSQDLSQGPNQPQHF.